The rows below give T cell receptor beta chains drawn from one sample of a study of T cell responses to AZD1222 COVID-19 vaccine. Sequencing used immunoSEQ multiplex PCR; TCRdb keeps in-frame clones, though not all of them. This table holds 150,000 to 200,000 clones, over 80% found once. Sample: peripheral blood, taken 28 days after the second dose of the MenACWY control vaccine. All receptors come from an adult who received the MenACWY meningococcal vaccine as a control. Both conserved end residues are part of each CDR3. The order of the fields is J gene, D gene, V gene, clone size, CDR3 protein, CDR3 DNA. D genes are given only for firm matches. Clone size is given for some rows only: seen once, a few or many times, or a class if the clone is expanded.

TRBJ2-1,TRBD2,TRBV19,-,CASRRTSGSYNEQFF,TGTGCCAGTAGGAGGACTAGCGGGAGCTACAATGAGCAGTTCTTC
TRBJ1-2,-,TRBV5-5,-,CASSLGGGYGYTF,TGTGCCAGCAGCCTTGGGGGAGGCTATGGCTACACCTTC
TRBJ1-2,-,TRBV29-1,-,CSAPGGSRYGYTF,TGCAGCGCTCCGGGTGGGTCGAGGTATGGCTACACCTTC
TRBJ1-4,TRBD1,TRBV28,-,CASSLGQGIPNEKLFF,TGTGCCAGCAGTTTGGGACAGGGCATCCCTAATGAAAAACTGTTTTTT
TRBJ2-7,TRBD1,TRBV9,-,CASGRTGRAYEQYF,TGTGCCAGCGGAAGGACAGGGAGAGCCTACGAGCAGTACTTC
TRBJ2-1,TRBD2,TRBV27,-,CASSTGAGGLYNEQFF,TGTGCCAGCAGTACAGGAGCGGGAGGGCTATACAATGAGCAGTTCTTC
TRBJ2-3,-,TRBV5-1,-,CASSLGGANLFGGDTQYF,TGCGCCAGCAGCTTGGGAGGGGCGAACTTATTCGGTGGGGATACGCAGTATTTT
TRBJ2-7,TRBD2,TRBV5-1,-,CASRLTSGSPSQYF,TGCGCCAGCAGATTGACTAGCGGGTCCCCGTCGCAGTACTTC
TRBJ2-6,TRBD1,TRBV30,-,CASSTGGVRSGANVLTF,TGTGCCTCATCTACAGGGGGCGTCCGCTCTGGGGCCAACGTCCTGACTTTC
TRBJ2-2,-,TRBV10-1,-,CASSDQGGRSGELFF,TGCGCCAGCAGTGACCAGGGGGGTAGGTCCGGGGAGCTGTTTTTT
TRBJ2-7,TRBD2,TRBV12-5,-,CASGLDPGGGRAPTYEQYF,TGTGCTAGTGGTTTGGACCCCGGGGGCGGGAGGGCCCCAACCTACGAGCAGTACTTC
TRBJ2-1,-,TRBV5-8,-,CASSLGPYNEQFF,TGTGCCAGCAGCTTGGGCCCATACAATGAGCAGTTCTTC
TRBJ1-2,TRBD1,TRBV28,-,CASSANLGQPNYGYTF,TGTGCCAGCAGTGCTAACCTGGGACAGCCTAACTATGGCTACACCTTC
TRBJ1-4,-,TRBV5-1,-,CASTNDRNLGEKLFF,TGCGCCAGCACGAATGATCGTAATCTCGGCGAAAAACTGTTTTTT
TRBJ1-1,-,TRBV7-9,-,CASSLDVGRWDTEAFF,TGTGCCAGCAGCTTAGATGTTGGCAGGTGGGACACTGAAGCTTTCTTT
TRBJ2-5,-,TRBV7-2,-,CASSSTEGETQYF,TGTGCCAGCAGCAGTACAGAGGGGGAGACCCAGTACTTC
TRBJ2-3,-,TRBV18,many,CASSPSGVRGLGGDTQYF,TGTGCCAGCTCACCTAGCGGAGTCCGGGGGCTGGGAGGAGATACGCAGTATTTT
TRBJ2-5,TRBD2,TRBV18,-,CASSQLAEETQYF,TGTGCCAGCTCGCAACTAGCGGAAGAGACCCAGTACTTC
TRBJ2-7,-,TRBV25-1,-,CASSRTLLYEQYF,TGTGCCAGCAGCAGGACACTACTCTACGAGCAGTACTTC
TRBJ1-2,-,TRBV28,-,CASSLSTSLTDMGYTF,TGTGCCAGCAGTTTAAGTACAAGCCTAACAGACATGGGCTACACCTTC